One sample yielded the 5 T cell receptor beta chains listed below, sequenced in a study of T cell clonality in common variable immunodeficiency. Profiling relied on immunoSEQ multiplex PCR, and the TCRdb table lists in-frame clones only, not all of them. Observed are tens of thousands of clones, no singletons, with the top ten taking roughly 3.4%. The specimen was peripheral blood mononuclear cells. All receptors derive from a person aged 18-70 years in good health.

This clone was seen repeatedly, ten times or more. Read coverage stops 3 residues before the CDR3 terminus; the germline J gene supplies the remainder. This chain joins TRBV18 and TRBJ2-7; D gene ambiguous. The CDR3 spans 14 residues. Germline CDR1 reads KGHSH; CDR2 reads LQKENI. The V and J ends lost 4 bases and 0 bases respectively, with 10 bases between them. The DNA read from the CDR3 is TGTGCCAGCTCACGGGCAGGCCTCTCCTACGAG. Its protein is CASSRAGLSYE. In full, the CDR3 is CASSRAGLSYEQYF.

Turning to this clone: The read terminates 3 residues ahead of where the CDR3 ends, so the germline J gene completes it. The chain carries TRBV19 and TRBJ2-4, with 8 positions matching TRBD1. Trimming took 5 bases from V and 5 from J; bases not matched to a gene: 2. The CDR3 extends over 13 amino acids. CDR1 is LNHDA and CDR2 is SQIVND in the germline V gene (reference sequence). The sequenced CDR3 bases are TGTGCCAGTAGTGCGGACAGGGAAAACATT. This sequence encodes CASSADRENI. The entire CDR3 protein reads CASSADRENIQYF. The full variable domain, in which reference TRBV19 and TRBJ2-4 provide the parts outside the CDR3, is DGGITQSPKYLFRKEGQNVTLSCEQNLNHDAMYWYRQDPGQGLRLIYYSQIVNDFQKGDIAEGYSVSREKKESFPLTVTSAQKNPTAFYLCASSADRENIQYFGAGTRLSVL.

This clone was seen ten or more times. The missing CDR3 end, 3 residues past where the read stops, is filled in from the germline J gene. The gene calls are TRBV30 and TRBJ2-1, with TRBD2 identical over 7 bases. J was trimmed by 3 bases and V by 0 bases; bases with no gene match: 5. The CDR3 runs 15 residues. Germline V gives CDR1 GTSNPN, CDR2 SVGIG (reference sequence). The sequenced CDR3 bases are TGTGCCTGGAGTGTACCCAGCGGGGTCTACAATGAG. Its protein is CAWSVPSGVYNE. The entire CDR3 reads CAWSVPSGVYNEQFF.

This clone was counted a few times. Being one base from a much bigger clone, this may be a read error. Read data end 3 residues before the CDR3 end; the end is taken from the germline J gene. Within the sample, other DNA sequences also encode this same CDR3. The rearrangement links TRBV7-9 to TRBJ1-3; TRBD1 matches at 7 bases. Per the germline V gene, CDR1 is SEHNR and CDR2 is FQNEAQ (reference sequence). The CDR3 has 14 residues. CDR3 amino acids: CASSFIDRANTIYF. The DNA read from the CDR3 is TGTGCCAGCAGCTTCATTGACAGGGCAAACACA.

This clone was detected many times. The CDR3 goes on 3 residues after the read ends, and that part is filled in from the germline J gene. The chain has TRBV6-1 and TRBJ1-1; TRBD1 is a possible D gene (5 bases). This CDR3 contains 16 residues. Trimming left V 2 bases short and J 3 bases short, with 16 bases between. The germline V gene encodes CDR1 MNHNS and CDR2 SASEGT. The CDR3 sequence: CASSEFLGRGDTEAFF. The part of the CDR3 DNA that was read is TGTGCCAGCAGTGAATTTTTAGGACGGGGGGACACTGAA.